Listed below are T cell receptor beta chains from one sample, sequenced in a study of blood T cell repertoires in COVID-19. TCRdb's copy holds only in-frame clones and misses some; the assay was immunoSEQ multiplex PCR. The sample comprises tens of thousands of clones, about 88% of which are singletons, and around 4.5% rests with the top ten. The sequenced material came from peripheral blood. The source of these receptors is a woman aged 80 or over with active COVID-19. Both conserved end residues are trimmed from each CDR3. Fields, in order: J gene, V gene, CDR3 protein.

j_call: TRBJ2-1
v_call: TRBV19
cdr3_aa: ASSIRRAYNEQF

j_call: TRBJ1-2
v_call: TRBV6-5
cdr3_aa: ASSSGGFSYYGYT

j_call: TRBJ2-1
v_call: TRBV28
cdr3_aa: ASRGSSFDSYNEQF

j_call: TRBJ2-5
v_call: TRBV24-1
cdr3_aa: ATSVGKQGVRETQY

j_call: TRBJ2-7
v_call: TRBV5-1
cdr3_aa: ASSMRQGLTGQY

j_call: TRBJ2-1
v_call: TRBV19
cdr3_aa: ASSGTSGRPGGDEQF

j_call: TRBJ1-1
v_call: TRBV9
cdr3_aa: ASSVAAVRGTEAF

j_call: TRBJ2-1
v_call: TRBV6-2/TRBV6-3
cdr3_aa: ASSSTAGGGSSYNEQF

j_call: TRBJ2-6
v_call: TRBV19
cdr3_aa: ASRGQRISGANVLT

j_call: TRBJ2-2
v_call: TRBV27
cdr3_aa: ASSLSVAGSNTGELF

j_call: TRBJ1-3
v_call: TRBV5-1
cdr3_aa: ASSLELGVGNTIY

j_call: TRBJ1-5
v_call: TRBV2
cdr3_aa: ASSLWGARRDQPQH

j_call: TRBJ2-2
v_call: TRBV4-3
cdr3_aa: ASSQVPQPTGELF

j_call: TRBJ2-5
v_call: TRBV28
cdr3_aa: ASLDRENQETQY

j_call: TRBJ2-5
v_call: TRBV19
cdr3_aa: ASSVGQGRVILGETQY

j_call: TRBJ2-5
v_call: TRBV19
cdr3_aa: ANAGGETQY

j_call: TRBJ2-7
v_call: TRBV5-1
cdr3_aa: ASSFSGSPFEQY

j_call: TRBJ2-7
v_call: TRBV18
cdr3_aa: ASSPPGQGTYEQY

j_call: TRBJ2-7
v_call: TRBV2
cdr3_aa: ASMAEKDSYEQY

j_call: TRBJ2-3
v_call: TRBV30
cdr3_aa: AWIRSGGTDTQY

j_call: TRBJ2-3
v_call: TRBV5-1
cdr3_aa: ASSPSGRAGGDTQY

j_call: TRBJ2-7
v_call: TRBV7-9
cdr3_aa: ASSPPGGEISVRY

j_call: TRBJ2-3
v_call: TRBV15
cdr3_aa: ATSRDRGSDTQY

j_call: TRBJ2-3
v_call: TRBV2
cdr3_aa: ASSESPRTQY

j_call: TRBJ2-7
v_call: TRBV4-3
cdr3_aa: ASSQDHWRKYTYEQY

j_call: TRBJ2-7
v_call: TRBV7-9
cdr3_aa: ASSLGGLEQY

j_call: TRBJ1-6
v_call: TRBV2
cdr3_aa: ASSEAGGSPLH